This T cell receptor beta chain was sequenced during a study of cytomegalovirus exposure and HLA in healthy donors. The CDR3 is 16 amino acids. Germline assignment: CDR1 MGHRA and CDR2 YSYEKL. The V segment lost 3 bases and the J segment 7 bases; nucleotides outside the gene matches: 14. Primers: 60 Vbeta forward and 13 Jbeta reverse. Profiled with immunoSEQ multiplex PCR; TCRdb holds only in-frame clones, not every one. Of some 200,000 clones in the sample, approximately 85% were seen once. The source of this sequence is a woman aged 40 to 50 in good health and CMV-seronegative. V and J are TRBV4-1 and TRBJ1-2, with 7 bases aligning to TRBD1. Sequencing used PBMCs. The DNA for the CDR3 is TGCGCCAGCAGCCACGACCCCCTCGAGGGGGCTGGTGGCTACACCTTC. This translates into CASSHDPLEGAGGYTF.